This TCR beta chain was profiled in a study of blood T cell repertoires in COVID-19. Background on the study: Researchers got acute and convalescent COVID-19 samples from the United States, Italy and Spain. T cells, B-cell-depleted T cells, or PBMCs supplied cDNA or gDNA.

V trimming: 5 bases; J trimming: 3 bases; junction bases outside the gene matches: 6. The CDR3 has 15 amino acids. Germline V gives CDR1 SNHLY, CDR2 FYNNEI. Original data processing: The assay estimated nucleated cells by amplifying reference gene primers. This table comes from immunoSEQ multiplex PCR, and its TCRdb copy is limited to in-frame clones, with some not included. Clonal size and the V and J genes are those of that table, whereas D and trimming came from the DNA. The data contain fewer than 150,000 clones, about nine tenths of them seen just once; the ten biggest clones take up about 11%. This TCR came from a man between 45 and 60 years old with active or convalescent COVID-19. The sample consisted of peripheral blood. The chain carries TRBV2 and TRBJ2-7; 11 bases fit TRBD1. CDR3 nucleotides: TGTGCCAGCAGTTCCGGGACAGGGGGTCTCTACGAGCAGTACTTC. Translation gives CASSSGTGGLYEQYF.